This T cell receptor (beta chain) was documented in a study of cytomegalovirus exposure and HLA in healthy donors. Germline CDR1 and CDR2: SGHTA and FQGTGA. The CDR3 extends over 17 amino acids. J lost 0 bases, V lost 5 bases, and 8 bases had no gene match. Despite likely unrecorded immune exposures, the donors were nominally healthy at the time of sampling. The study ran its PCR with 60 Vbeta and 13 Jbeta primers. TCRdb keeps only in-frame clones here, not all; method: immunoSEQ multiplex PCR. The sample includes about 140,000 clones, 65% to 70% seen only once; the top ten take about 9.4%. The chain joins TRBV7-3 to TRBJ2-2; 8 nucleotides match TRBD2. What was sequenced was PBMCs. The receptor was isolated from a man younger than 45 in good health and CMV-seropositive. CDR3 residues: CASSPSPSGSNTGELFF. The CDR3 DNA is TGTGCCAGCAGCCCATCCCCTAGCGGGTCGAACACCGGGGAGCTGTTTTTT.